These 10 T cell receptor beta chains were sequenced from one sample in a study of control samples from healthy donors and cancer patients. Using immunoSEQ multiplex PCR, the repertoire was profiled, and TCRdb retains in-frame clones only, with some absent. Seen here are 200,000 to 250,000 clones, about 94% observed once, and the top ten hold around 1.5%. Specimen: blood. The origin of the receptors is a man between 50 and 59 years old in good health.

In its sample, this clone was seen once. The V call is TRBV6-2 or TRBV6-3, the J call TRBJ1-5; TRBD1 agrees at 9 bases. V trimming: 5 bases; J trimming: 2 bases; junction bases outside the gene matches: 4. Per the germline V gene, CDR1 is MNHEY and CDR2 is SVGEGT. The CDR3 totals 15 residues. CDR3: CASSPWTGGNQPQHF. CDR3 coding DNA: TGTGCCAGCAGTCCCTGGACAGGGGGCAATCAGCCCCAGCATTTT.

This sequence joins TRBV5-1 and TRBJ2-2; D ambiguous. With 2 bases removed from V and 7 bases from J, the gap between germline ends came to 9 bases. The CDR3 runs 13 residues. Per germline, CDR1 SGHRS and CDR2 YFSETQ. The CDR3 region has the DNA TGCGCCAGCAGCTTAGAGGCCGTCGGGGAGCTGTTTTTT. Translating it yields CASSLEAVGELFF.

V usage is TRBV19 and J usage is TRBJ2-7; D unclear. The V end was cut by 4 bases, the J end by 2 bases, with 18 bases between. This CDR3 has 16 residues. CDR1 is LNHDA and CDR2 is SQIVND in the germline V gene (reference sequence). CDR3 sequence reads: CASSKVSVREAYEQYF. The CDR3 bases are TGTGCCAGTAGTAAGGTGTCGGTCAGAGAAGCCTACGAGCAGTACTTC. The full variable domain, rest sourced from reference TRBV19 and TRBJ2-7, is DGGITQSPKYLFRKEGQNVTLSCEQNLNHDAMYWYRQDPGQGLRLIYYSQIVNDFQKGDIAEGYSVSREKKESFPLTVTSAQKNPTAFYLCASSKVSVREAYEQYFGPGTRLTVT.

This rearrangement joins TRBV5-1 to TRBJ2-2; perhaps D is TRBD1 or TRBD2 (5 bases each). CDR1 and CDR2 (germline): SGHRS, YFSETQ. V was pared by 3 bases and J by 3 bases, with 12 bases between. This CDR3 is built from 15 residues. The DNA of the CDR3 is TGCGCCAGCAGCTCAACGGGGACGGACACCGGGGAGCTGTTTTTT. It yields the protein CASSSTGTDTGELFF.

The genes are TRBV28 and TRBJ2-7; no clear D. Deletions cut 2 bases from V and 0 bases from J, with 23 bases between. The CDR3 is 19 amino acids. The germline CDR1 and CDR2 sequences are MDHEN and SYDVKM. The DNA for the CDR3 is TGTGCCAGCAGTTTAGTAAGTACTCTCGCCTCCTGGAACTCCTACGAGCAGTACTTC. Residues: CASSLVSTLASWNSYEQYF.

The CDR3 sequence: CASSEIGGGAETQYF. The DNA of the CDR3 is TGTGCCAGCAGTGAAATCGGCGGGGGGGCCGAGACCCAGTACTTC. The rearrangement uses TRBV2 and TRBJ2-5; the match to TRBD2 covers 9 bases. J lost 5 bases, V lost 2 bases, and 6 bases had no gene match. The CDR3 spans 15 residues. Germline V lookup: CDR1 SNHLY, CDR2 FYNNEI.

The rearrangement links TRBV6-5 to TRBJ1-1; no clear D gene. From germline, CDR1 is MNHEY and CDR2 SVGAGI. V dropped 8 bases and J dropped 1 base, with 5 bases sitting between them. CDR3 length equals 11 residues. Here the CDR3 reads CASGENTEAFF. CDR3 DNA: TGTGCCAGCGGGGAGAACACTGAAGCTTTCTTT.

The chain couples TRBV7-3 to TRBJ2-5, with 7 bases aligning to TRBD1. CDR3 length: 16 residues. Germline V gene data show CDR1 as SGHTA and CDR2 as FQGTGA. V lost 5 bases to trimming and J lost 2 bases; unmatched junction nucleotides: 11. CDR3 in DNA: TGTGCCAGCAGCCCCTGGACAGGCCGCGCACAAGAGACCCAGTACTTC. It is translated as CASSPWTGRAQETQYF.

The chain joins TRBV28 to TRBJ1-1; tentative D call: TRBD1 (5 bases). Germline CDR1 and CDR2: MDHEN and SYDVKM. The CDR3 contains 14 residues. V gave up 3 bases and J gave up 8 bases, with 16 bases separating them. The CDR3 spells CASSFGQGGKEAFF. CDR3 bases: TGTGCCAGCAGTTTCGGCCAGGGAGGAAAGGAAGCTTTCTTT.

The V and J genes are TRBV2 and TRBJ1-1; 10 bases match TRBD1. This CDR3 contains 14 residues. Trimming at V came to 0 bases and at J to 10 bases, leaving 5 bases not matched to a gene. CDR1 and CDR2 (germline): SNHLY, FYNNEI. The CDR3 loop reads CASSEALRQGAAFF. In DNA form, the CDR3 reads TGTGCCAGCAGTGAAGCTCTGAGACAGGGGGCAGCTTTCTTT. Combining the CDR3 with reference TRBV2 and TRBJ1-1 gives the whole variable domain EPEVTQTPSHQVTQMGQEVILRCVPISNHLYFYWYRQILGQKVEFLVSFYNNEISEKSEIFDDQFSVERPDGSNFTLKIRSTKLEDSAMYFCASSEALRQGAAFFGQGTRLTVV.